This T cell receptor beta chain emerged from a study of blood T cell repertoires in COVID-19. Study as a whole: In each case, the material was cDNA or gDNA derived from T cells, B-cell-depleted T cells, or PBMCs.

In terms of age and location, participants ranged from about 18 to 100 years and lived in fewer than 30 US areas. In the 2 weeks before study entry, exposed participants met a COVID-19 case, which was PCR-confirmed or clinician-diagnosed. The CDR3 runs 16 residues. Germline assignment: CDR1 SEHNR and CDR2 FQNEAQ (reference sequence). Deletions cut 0 bases from V and 0 bases from J, with 8 bases between. In the original workflow: Researchers report that nucleated cell counts were estimated from reference gene primer amplification. Measured with immunoSEQ multiplex PCR; TCRdb has only the in-frame clones, and not every one. That table furnishes V, J and clone size, whereas the DNA furnished D and trimming. The sample comprises roughly 260,000 clones, roughly 80% of which are singletons, and approximately 4% rests with the top ten.

The source material was PBMCs or T cells enriched from blood (not recorded which). This chain connects TRBV7-9 to TRBJ2-2; D not resolved. The TCR originated in a woman aged 40 to 49 who had been exposed to COVID-19. The CDR3 loop is CASSLAPSSNTGELFF. As DNA, the CDR3 is TGTGCCAGCAGCTTAGCGCCCAGTTCGAACACCGGGGAGCTGTTTTTT. The variable domain in full, with the rest retrieved from reference TRBV7-9 and TRBJ2-2, is DTGVSQNPRHKITKRGQNVTFRCDPISEHNRLYWYRQTLGQGPEFLTYFQNEAQLEKSRLLSDRFSAERPKGSFSTLEIQRTEQGDSAMYLCASSLAPSSNTGELFFGEGSRLTVL.